This is a list of T cell receptor beta chains from one sample in a study of cytomegalovirus exposure and HLA in healthy donors. Some clones are missing from TCRdb's copy, which holds only in-frame ones; the method was immunoSEQ multiplex PCR. In the table there are about 110,000 clones, more than 60% of which are singletons. Material for sequencing was PBMCs. The receptor set was obtained from a woman between 45 and 60 years old in good health and CMV-seropositive. Both conserved end residues are part of each CDR3. A D gene is named only where the DNA matches it firmly. Some rows have no size entry. The others give once, few or many, or a class for an expanded clone.

d_call	v_call	j_call	clone_size	cdr3_nt	cdr3_aa
TRBD2	TRBV7-9	TRBJ2-7	.	TGTGCCAGCAGCCTCACTAGCGGGGGGGCCTACGAGCAGTACTTC	CASSLTSGGAYEQYF
.	TRBV7-9	TRBJ2-7	.	TGTGCCAGCAGCGGGGGGAATCTACTAAGCATAAGTGCAAAGTACTTC	CASSGGNLLSISAKYF
.	TRBV28	TRBJ1-1	.	TGTGCCAGCAGTTTATTGCGGTACACTGAAGCTTTCTTT	CASSLLRYTEAFF
TRBD1	TRBV27	TRBJ2-1	.	TGTGCCAGCAGTATAATAGGACAGGACCTCGCCTACAATGAGCAGTTCTTC	CASSIIGQDLAYNEQFF
.	TRBV18	TRBJ1-5	.	TGTGCCAGCTCACCGTGGGGGGGTCGGGATCAGCCCCAGCATTTT	CASSPWGGRDQPQHF
.	TRBV5-1	TRBJ2-1	few	TGCGCCAGCAGCTTGGAGGGGGGGTCCTACAATGAGCAGTTCTTC	CASSLEGGSYNEQFF
.	TRBV5-1	TRBJ1-2	.	TGCGCCAGCAGCTTGGTGGGCATTTCTTCCGAAGGCTACACCTTC	CASSLVGISSEGYTF
TRBD1	TRBV9	TRBJ1-2	.	TGTGCCAGCAGCGTAGATACAGGGGTTACGGGCTACACCTTC	CASSVDTGVTGYTF
TRBD2	TRBV11-2	TRBJ2-1	.	TGTGCCAGCAGCTCTAAGAGACTAGCGGGGGCCTACAATGAGCAGTTCTTC	CASSSKRLAGAYNEQFF
TRBD2	TRBV5-1	TRBJ2-7	.	TGCGCCAGCAGCTTGGAGTCTAGCGGGACATCCTACGAGCAGTACTTC	CASSLESSGTSYEQYF
TRBD2	TRBV7-2	TRBJ2-3	.	TGTGCCAGCAGCTTAATTCCCCCCAGCGGGGGGTACACAGATACGCAGTATTTT	CASSLIPPSGGYTDTQYF
.	TRBV29-1	TRBJ1-4	.	TGCAGCGTTGAGGTACCGATTGAGGGTGAAAAACTGTTTTTT	CSVEVPIEGEKLFF
TRBD1	TRBV6-1	TRBJ1-5	few	TGTGCCAGCAGGGTCACAGGGGGAAGCAATCAGCCCCAGCATTTT	CASRVTGGSNQPQHF
TRBD2	TRBV13	TRBJ2-3	.	TGTGCCAGCAGCTTACTAGCGGGGGCCGACACAGATACGCAGTATTTT	CASSLLAGADTDTQYF
.	TRBV25-1	TRBJ2-7	.	TGTGCCAGCAGTGGCCGACACCTTACCACCTACGAGCAGTACTTC	CASSGRHLTTYEQYF
.	TRBV28	TRBJ2-4	.	TGTGCCAGCAGTTTACTCCCTGAGATCAACAAAAACATTCAGTACTTC	CASSLLPEINKNIQYF
.	TRBV7-6	TRBJ1-2	few	TGTGCCAGCAGCTTAAAGCAGGCATCACCTATCCCCTATGGCTACACCTTC	CASSLKQASPIPYGYTF
TRBD1	TRBV7-9	TRBJ1-1	.	TGTGCCAGCAGCTGGGGGACAGGGAGTGGAAACACTGAAGCTTTCTTT	CASSWGTGSGNTEAFF
.	TRBV4-3	TRBJ1-2	few	TGCGCCAGCAGCCAGGCAACAGGAGATAACTATGGCTACACCTTC	CASSQATGDNYGYTF
TRBD1	TRBV2	TRBJ1-2	.	TGTGCCAGCAGTGCCGGACAGGACTATGGCTACACCTTC	CASSAGQDYGYTF
TRBD1	TRBV19	TRBJ1-1	.	TGTGCCAGTAGTATCCTGGACAGGGGGCCGTACACTGAAGCTTTCTTT	CASSILDRGPYTEAFF
.	TRBV5-1	TRBJ2-7	.	TGCGCCAGCAGCCTCCCCTCCTACGAGCAGTACTTC	CASSLPSYEQYF
.	TRBV7-6	TRBJ1-5	.	TGTGCCAGCAGCTTAGGGACGAGTAAGCAGGGTCCCCAGCATTTT	CASSLGTSKQGPQHF
TRBD1	TRBV7-2	TRBJ1-2	once	TGTGCCAGCAGCTTGGGGAGGACAGGGGTCTATGGCTACACCTTC	CASSLGRTGVYGYTF
TRBD1	TRBV5-1	TRBJ1-1	.	TGCGCCAGCAGCGCTACCGGGACAGGGGGAGGCGAAGCTTTCTTT	CASSATGTGGGEAFF
.	TRBV2	TRBJ2-5	.	TGTGCCAGCAGTGTTAATGGGGGCATCCGGGGAGAGACCCAGTACTTC	CASSVNGGIRGETQYF
TRBD2	TRBV10-3	TRBJ2-5	.	TGTGCCATCAGGAATCCTAGCGGGGGGGATCCAGAGACCCAGTACTTC	CAIRNPSGGDPETQYF
.	TRBV27	TRBJ2-7	.	TGTGCCAGCAGTCGGCGGCCGCTGGAAAGGGAGCAGTACTTC	CASSRRPLEREQYF
.	TRBV2	TRBJ2-5	.	TGTGCCAGCAGTCTAGCGATAGAGACCCAGTACTTC	CASSLAIETQYF
TRBD2	TRBV15	TRBJ2-1	.	TGTGCCACCAGCAGAGATCGAACGGCGGGGGGGCTCTCCTACAATGAGCAGTTCTTC	CATSRDRTAGGLSYNEQFF
TRBD2	TRBV28	TRBJ2-7	.	TGTGCCAGCAGTCTCGGGGGGGCAGACCCCTACGAGCAGTACTTC	CASSLGGADPYEQYF
.	TRBV11-3	TRBJ2-1	.	TGTGCCAGCAGCTTAGGGTGGCAGGGGGGCAATGAGCAGTTCTTC	CASSLGWQGGNEQFF
.	TRBV6-1	TRBJ1-3	few	TGTGCCAGCAGTGCACAGGGCTCTGGAAACACCATATATTTT	CASSAQGSGNTIYF
.	TRBV27	TRBJ1-3	.	TGTGCCAGCAGTCCCCTGGCGGGCTCTGGAAACACCATATATTTT	CASSPLAGSGNTIYF
TRBD1	TRBV4-2	TRBJ1-4	.	TGTGCCAGCAGCCAAGAGTGGGACAGGGGTGAAAAACTGTTTTTT	CASSQEWDRGEKLFF
TRBD2	TRBV29-1	TRBJ2-3	.	TGCAGCGTTGTGAGTCTAGCGGGTTCTCACACAGATACGCAGTATTTT	CSVVSLAGSHTDTQYF
TRBD1	TRBV7-7	TRBJ1-4	few	TGTGCCAGCAGCCCCCGACAGGGTTCAGGGGAAAAACTGTTTTTT	CASSPRQGSGEKLFF
TRBD1	TRBV6-1	TRBJ2-2	.	TGTGCCAGCAGGTCCACAGGGGGGATCGGGGAGCTGTTTTTT	CASRSTGGIGELFF
TRBD1	TRBV6-1	TRBJ1-6	.	TGTGCCAGCAGGACTACGACAGGGGGTACCCTCCACTTT	CASRTTTGGTLHF
.	TRBV28	TRBJ1-5	.	TGTGCCAGCAGCGAAACACAGGGAGCCGGCGGTCAGCCCCAGCATTTT	CASSETQGAGGQPQHF
TRBD2	TRBV29-1	TRBJ2-3	.	TGCAGCGTTCTAGGACTAGTTTACACAGATACGCAGTATTTT	CSVLGLVYTDTQYF
TRBD2	TRBV5-1	TRBJ2-5	.	TGCGCCAGCAGCTCCGGACTAGCGGGGGGCCGGGAGACCCAGTACTTC	CASSSGLAGGRETQYF